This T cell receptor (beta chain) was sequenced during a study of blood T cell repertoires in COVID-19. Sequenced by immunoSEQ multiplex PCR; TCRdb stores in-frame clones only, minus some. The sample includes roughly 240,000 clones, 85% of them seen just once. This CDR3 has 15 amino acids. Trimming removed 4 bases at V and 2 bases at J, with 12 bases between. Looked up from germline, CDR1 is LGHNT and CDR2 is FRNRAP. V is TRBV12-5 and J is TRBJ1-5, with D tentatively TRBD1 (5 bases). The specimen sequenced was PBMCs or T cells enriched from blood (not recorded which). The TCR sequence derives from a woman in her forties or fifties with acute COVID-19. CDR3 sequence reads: CASGSSGLGNQPQHF. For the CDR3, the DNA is TGTGCTAGTGGTTCATCAGGGCTCGGCAATCAGCCCCAGCATTTT.